The text below deals with one TCR beta chain. Its antigen is not identified. The data were taken from a study of breast tumors, draining lymph nodes, adjacent tissues. Study conclusions and caveats: Tumor repertoires ranked between lymph nodes and nontumor tissue in diversity, with V and J gene preferences.

Axillary draining lymph nodes of breast cancer patients supplied the node samples. TCRdb reanalysed the multiplex PCR reads using MiXCR and keeps one entry per CDR3 protein. The sample consists of roughly 260,000 distinct CDR3 sequences, under 35% of them appearing once. The V end was cut by 0 bases, the J end by 6 bases, with 12 bases between. Germline values: CDR1 LGHDT, CDR2 YNNKEL (reference sequence). The CDR3 runs 15 residues. The TCR comes from a female donor with breast cancer. Some clones in this sample may be carry-over from other donors' samples. The rearrangement joins TRBV3-1 to TRBJ1-5; tentative D call: TRBD1 (6 bases). Sequenced: axillary lymph node tissue. CDR3 DNA sequence: TGTGCCAGCAGCCAAGATTGGACAGTTCTTCAGCCCCAGCATTTT. This translates into CASSQDWTVLQPQHF.